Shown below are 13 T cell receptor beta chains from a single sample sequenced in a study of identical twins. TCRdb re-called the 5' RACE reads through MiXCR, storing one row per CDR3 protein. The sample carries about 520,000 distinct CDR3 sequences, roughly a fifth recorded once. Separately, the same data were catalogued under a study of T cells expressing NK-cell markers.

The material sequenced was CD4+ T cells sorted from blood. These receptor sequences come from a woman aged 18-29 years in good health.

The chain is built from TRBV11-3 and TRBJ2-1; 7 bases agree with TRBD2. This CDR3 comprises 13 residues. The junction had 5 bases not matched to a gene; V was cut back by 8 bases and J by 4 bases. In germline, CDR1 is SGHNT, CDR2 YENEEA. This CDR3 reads CASQSGEYNEQFF. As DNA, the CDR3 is TGTGCCAGCCAAAGCGGGGAGTACAATGAGCAGTTCTTC.

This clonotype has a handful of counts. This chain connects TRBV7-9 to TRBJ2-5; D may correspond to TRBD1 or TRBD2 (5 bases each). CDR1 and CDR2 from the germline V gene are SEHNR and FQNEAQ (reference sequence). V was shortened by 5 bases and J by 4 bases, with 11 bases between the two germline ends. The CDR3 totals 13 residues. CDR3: CASSHGGGETQYF. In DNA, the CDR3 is TGTGCCAGCAGCCATGGGGGTGGAGAGACCCAGTACTTC.

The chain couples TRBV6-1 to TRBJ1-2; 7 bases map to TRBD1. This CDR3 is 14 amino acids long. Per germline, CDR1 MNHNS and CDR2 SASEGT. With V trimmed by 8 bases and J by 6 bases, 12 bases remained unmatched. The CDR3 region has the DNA TGTGCCAGCCACATTGGAGCAGGGGGACATGGCTACACCTTC. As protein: CASHIGAGGHGYTF.

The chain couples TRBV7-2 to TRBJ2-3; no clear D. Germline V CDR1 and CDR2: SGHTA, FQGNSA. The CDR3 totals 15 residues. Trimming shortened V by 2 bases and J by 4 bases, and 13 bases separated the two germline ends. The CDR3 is CASSLLGSGADTQYF. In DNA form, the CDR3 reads TGTGCCAGCAGCTTACTAGGGTCTGGGGCAGATACGCAGTATTTT.

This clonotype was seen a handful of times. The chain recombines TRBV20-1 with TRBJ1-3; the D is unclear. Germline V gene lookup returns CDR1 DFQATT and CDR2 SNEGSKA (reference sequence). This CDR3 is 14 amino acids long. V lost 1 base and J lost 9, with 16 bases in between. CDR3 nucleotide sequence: TGCAGTGCTAGAGTACCCGGGCCGGGAGCCACCATATATTTT. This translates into CSARVPGPGATIYF.

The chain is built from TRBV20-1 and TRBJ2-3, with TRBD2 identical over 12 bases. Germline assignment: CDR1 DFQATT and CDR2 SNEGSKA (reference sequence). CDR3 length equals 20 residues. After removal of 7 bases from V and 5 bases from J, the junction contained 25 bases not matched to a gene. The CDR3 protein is CSVRRQLAGGAFGRKDTQYF. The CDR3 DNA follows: TGCAGTGTTCGAAGGCAGCTAGCGGGAGGGGCCTTCGGTCGAAAAGATACGCAGTATTTT.

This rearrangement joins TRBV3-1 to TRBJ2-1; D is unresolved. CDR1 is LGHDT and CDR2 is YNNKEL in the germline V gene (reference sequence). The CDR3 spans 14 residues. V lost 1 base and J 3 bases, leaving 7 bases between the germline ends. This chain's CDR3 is CASSQGANYNEQFF. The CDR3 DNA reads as TGTGCCAGCAGCCAAGGGGCTAACTACAATGAGCAGTTCTTC.

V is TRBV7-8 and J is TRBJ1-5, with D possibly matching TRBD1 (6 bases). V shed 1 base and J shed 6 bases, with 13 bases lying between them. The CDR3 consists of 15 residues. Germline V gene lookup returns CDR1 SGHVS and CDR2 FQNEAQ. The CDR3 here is CASSLVQGDIQPQHF. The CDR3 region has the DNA TGTGCCAGCAGCTTAGTACAGGGTGATATTCAGCCCCAGCATTTT. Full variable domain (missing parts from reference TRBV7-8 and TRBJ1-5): GAGVSQSPRYKVAKRGQDVALRCDPISGHVSLFWYQQALGQGPEFLTYFQNEAQLDKSGLPSDRFFAERPEGSVSTLKIQRTQQEDSAVYLCASSLVQGDIQPQHFGDGTRLSIL.

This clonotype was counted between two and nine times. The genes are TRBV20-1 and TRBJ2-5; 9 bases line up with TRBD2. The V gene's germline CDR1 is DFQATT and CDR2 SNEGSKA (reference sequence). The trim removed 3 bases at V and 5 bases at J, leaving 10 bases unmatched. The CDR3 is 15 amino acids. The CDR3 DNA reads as TGCAGTGCTAGTCTAGGGCGGGGGGGCAGCGAGACCCAGTACTTC. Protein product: CSASLGRGGSETQYF.

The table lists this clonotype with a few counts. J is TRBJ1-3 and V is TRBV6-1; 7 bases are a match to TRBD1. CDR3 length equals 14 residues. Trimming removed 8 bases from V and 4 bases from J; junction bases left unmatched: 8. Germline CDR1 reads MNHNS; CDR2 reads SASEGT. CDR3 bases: TGTGCCAGCGGACCCACAGGGGCGGGAAACACCATATATTTT. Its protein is CASGPTGAGNTIYF.

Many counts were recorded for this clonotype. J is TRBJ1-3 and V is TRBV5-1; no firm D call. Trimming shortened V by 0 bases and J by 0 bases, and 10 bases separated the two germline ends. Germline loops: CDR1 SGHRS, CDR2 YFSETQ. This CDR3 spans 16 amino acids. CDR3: CASSLDRMSSGNTIYF. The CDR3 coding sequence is TGCGCCAGCAGCTTGGACAGAATGAGCTCTGGAAACACCATATATTTT.

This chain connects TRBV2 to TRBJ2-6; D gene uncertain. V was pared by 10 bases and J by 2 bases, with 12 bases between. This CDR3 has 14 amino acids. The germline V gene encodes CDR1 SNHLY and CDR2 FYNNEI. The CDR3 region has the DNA TGTGCCAACCTCCGGGCGGCTGGGGCCAACGTCCTGACTTTC. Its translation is CANLRAAGANVLTF. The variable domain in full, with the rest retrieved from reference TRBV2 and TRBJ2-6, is EPEVTQTPSHQVTQMGQEVILRCVPISNHLYFYWYRQILGQKVEFLVSFYNNEISEKSEIFDDQFSVERPDGSNFTLKIRSTKLEDSAMYFCANLRAAGANVLTFGAGSRLTVL.

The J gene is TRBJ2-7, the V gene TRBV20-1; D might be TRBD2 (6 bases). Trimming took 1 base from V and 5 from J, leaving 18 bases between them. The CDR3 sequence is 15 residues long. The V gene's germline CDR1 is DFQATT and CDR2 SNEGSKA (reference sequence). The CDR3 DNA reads TGCAGTGCTAGAGGGGAGCGGGCCGCCGTGGACGAGCAGTACTTC. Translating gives CSARGERAAVDEQYF.